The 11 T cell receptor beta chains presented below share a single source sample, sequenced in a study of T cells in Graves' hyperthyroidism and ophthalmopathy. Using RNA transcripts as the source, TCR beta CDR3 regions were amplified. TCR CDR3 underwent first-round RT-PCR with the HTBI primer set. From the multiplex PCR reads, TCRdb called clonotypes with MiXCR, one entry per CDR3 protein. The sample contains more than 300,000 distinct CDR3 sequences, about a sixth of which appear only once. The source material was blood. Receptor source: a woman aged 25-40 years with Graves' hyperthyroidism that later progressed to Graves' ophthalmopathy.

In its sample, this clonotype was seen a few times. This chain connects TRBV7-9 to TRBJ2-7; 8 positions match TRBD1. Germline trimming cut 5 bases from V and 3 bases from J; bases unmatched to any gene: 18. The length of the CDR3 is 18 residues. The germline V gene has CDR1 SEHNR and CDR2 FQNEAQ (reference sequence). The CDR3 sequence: CASSRSGQAKRVGYEQYF. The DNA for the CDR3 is TGTGCCAGCAGCCGGTCGGGACAGGCCAAACGCGTGGGCTACGAGCAGTACTTC.

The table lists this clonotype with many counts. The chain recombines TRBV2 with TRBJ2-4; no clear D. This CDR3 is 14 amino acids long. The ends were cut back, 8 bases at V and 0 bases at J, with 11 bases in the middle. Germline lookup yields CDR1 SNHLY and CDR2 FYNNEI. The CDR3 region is CASRNPLAKNIQYF. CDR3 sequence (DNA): TGTGCCAGCCGTAATCCCCTAGCCAAAAACATTCAGTACTTC.

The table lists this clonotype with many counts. The CDR3, as DNA: TGTGCCAGCAGCCCGGGGTCCCGACCCGGGGAGCTGTTTTTT. This sequence encodes CASSPGSRPGELFF. This chain uses TRBV3-1 with TRBJ2-2; possible D gene TRBD2, 5 bases. Germline V CDR1 and CDR2: LGHDT, YNNKEL (reference sequence). The CDR3 sequence is 14 residues long. The ends were cut back, 4 bases at V and 6 bases at J, with 12 bases in the middle.

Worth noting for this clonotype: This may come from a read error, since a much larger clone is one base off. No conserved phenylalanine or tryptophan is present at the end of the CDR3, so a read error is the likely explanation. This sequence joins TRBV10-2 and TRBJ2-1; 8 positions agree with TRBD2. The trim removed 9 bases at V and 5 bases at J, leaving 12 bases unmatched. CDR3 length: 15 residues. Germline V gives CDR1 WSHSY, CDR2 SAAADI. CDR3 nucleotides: TGCGCCAGTTTACAACTAGCGGCAGTAAACAATGAGCAGTTCTCC. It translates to CASLQLAAVNNEQFS.

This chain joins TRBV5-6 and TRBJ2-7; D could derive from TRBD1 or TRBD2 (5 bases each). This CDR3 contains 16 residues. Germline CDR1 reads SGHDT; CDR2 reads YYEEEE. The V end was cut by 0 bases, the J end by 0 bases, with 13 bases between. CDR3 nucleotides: TGTGCCAGCAGCTTGGCCGGGGCGTGGAGCTCCTACGAGCAGTACTTC. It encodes CASSLAGAWSSYEQYF.

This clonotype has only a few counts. The CDR3 DNA sequence: TGTGCCAGTAGTAGTCTCCTGACTGGGACTGACAATCAGCCCCAGCATTTT. The encoded protein is CASSSLLTGTDNQPQHF. The chain carries TRBV19 and TRBJ1-5; D might be TRBD1 (5 bases). Germline CDR1 and CDR2: LNHDA and SQIVND (reference sequence). Trimming took 4 bases from V and 3 from J, leaving 19 bases between them. The CDR3 is 17 amino acids.

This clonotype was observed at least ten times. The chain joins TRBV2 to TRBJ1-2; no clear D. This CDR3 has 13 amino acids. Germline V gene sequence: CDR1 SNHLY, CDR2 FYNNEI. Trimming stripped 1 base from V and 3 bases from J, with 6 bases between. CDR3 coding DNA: TGTGCCAGCAGTGAAGGGGGTGACTATGGCTACACCTTC. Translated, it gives CASSEGGDYGYTF.

CDR3 coding DNA: TGTGCCAGCAGTTTAACTAGGGGCGCAGATACGCAGTATTTT. Translated: CASSLTRGADTQYF. V is TRBV27 and J is TRBJ2-3; D tentatively reads TRBD1 or TRBD2 (5 bases each). Trimming took 2 bases from V and 4 from J, leaving 10 bases between them. The CDR3 is 14 amino acids. Germline values: CDR1 MNHEY, CDR2 SMNVEV (reference sequence).

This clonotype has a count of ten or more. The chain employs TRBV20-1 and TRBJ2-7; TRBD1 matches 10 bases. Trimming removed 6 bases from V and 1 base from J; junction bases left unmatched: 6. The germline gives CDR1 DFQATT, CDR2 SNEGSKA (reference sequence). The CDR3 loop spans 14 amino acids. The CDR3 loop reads CSARADRGSYEQYF. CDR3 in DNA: TGCAGTGCCCGGGCGGACAGGGGGTCCTACGAGCAGTACTTC.

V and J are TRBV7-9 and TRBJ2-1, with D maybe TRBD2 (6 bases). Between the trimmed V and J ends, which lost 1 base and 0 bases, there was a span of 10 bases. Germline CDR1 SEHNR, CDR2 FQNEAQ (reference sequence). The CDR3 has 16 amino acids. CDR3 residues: CASSLGGESSYNEQFF. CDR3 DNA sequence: TGTGCCAGCAGCTTAGGCGGGGAGAGCTCCTACAATGAGCAGTTCTTC.

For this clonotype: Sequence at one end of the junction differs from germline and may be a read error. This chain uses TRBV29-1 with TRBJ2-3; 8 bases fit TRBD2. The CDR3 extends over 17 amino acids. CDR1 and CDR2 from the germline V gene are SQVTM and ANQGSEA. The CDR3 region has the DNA TGCAGCGTTGAAGTCCGGCTAGCGGGCGATAGCACAAATACGCAGTATTTT. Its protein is CSVEVRLAGDSTNTQYF.